These 4 T cell receptor beta chains came from one sample sequenced in a study of blood T cell repertoires in COVID-19. Generated by immunoSEQ multiplex PCR, the TCRdb table keeps only in-frame clones and is missing some. The table includes roughly 140,000 clones, 87% detected once. Sequencing used peripheral blood. The source of these receptors is a woman between 55 and 75 years old with active or convalescent COVID-19.

The rearrangement links TRBV7-2 to TRBJ1-1, with D perhaps TRBD1 (6 bases). Germline CDR1 SGHTA, CDR2 FQGNSA. The CDR3 has 17 amino acids. V lost 5 bases, J lost 0 bases, and 19 bases lay in between. CDR3 sequence: CASSPLAGATMNTEAFF. The DNA of the CDR3 is TGTGCCAGCAGCCCTCTAGCGGGGGCGACCATGAACACTGAAGCTTTCTTT. The complete variable domain, with remaining parts taken from reference TRBV7-2 and TRBJ1-1, reads GAGVSQSPSNKVTEKGKDVELRCDPISGHTALYWYRQSLGQGLEFLIYFQGNSAPDKSGLPSDRFSAERTGGSVSTLTIQRTQQEDSAVYLCASSPLAGATMNTEAFFGQGTRLTVV.

V gene TRBV6-6 combines with J gene TRBJ2-7; 10 bases line up with TRBD1. V trimming: 5 bases; J trimming: 5 bases; junction bases outside the gene matches: 6. The CDR3 contains 14 residues. From germline, CDR1 is MNHNY and CDR2 SVGAGI (reference sequence). This CDR3 is CASSLGTGVNEQYF. Here the CDR3 DNA reads TGTGCCAGCAGTCTTGGGACAGGGGTGAACGAGCAGTACTTC.

The J gene is TRBJ1-4, the V gene TRBV4-3; D perhaps matches TRBD1 (5 bases). V was clipped by 0 bases and J by 8 bases, with 7 bases between them. The CDR3 has 13 residues. CDR1 is LGHNA, CDR2 YSLEER, per germline. The DNA of the CDR3 is TGCGCCAGCAGCCAAGAGAGACAGGAAAAACTGTTTTTT. Its translation is CASSQERQEKLFF.

The rearrangement joins TRBV2 to TRBJ2-7; D gene unclear. CDR1 is SNHLY, CDR2 FYNNEI, per germline. The V end was cut by 5 bases, the J end by 0 bases, with 5 bases between. This CDR3 has 12 residues. The DNA for the CDR3 is TGTGCCAGCAGTTCTAACTCCTACGAGCAGTACTTC. It codes for CASSSNSYEQYF.